This T cell receptor (beta chain) was sequenced for a study of metastatic and nonmetastatic thyroid tumors. As for the study in general: It was across blood and tumor or nodule tissue from malignant and benign thyroid patients that repertoires were compared. Study-wide findings and caveats: For both blood and tumor, malignant thyroid tumors reportedly showed significantly higher TCR beta diversity than benign nodules did.

At least ten counts were recorded for this clone. Its antigen is unidentified. Patients had received no treatment of any kind before thyroid surgery. In the original workflow: For papillary thyroid cancer, a distant-metastasis classifier was constructed from CDR3 differences observed across clinicopathological groups. TCRdb re-processed the PCR reads through MiXCR. For this entry, the V and J calls and clone size follow TCRdb and not the study's own pipeline. The profile shows about 28,000 clones, over 20% of them singletons. The CDR3 length is 17 residues. CDR1 and CDR2 from the germline V gene are SGDLS and YYNGEE. The V and J ends lost 4 bases and 5 bases, in that order; junction bases with no gene match: 10.

The sequencing input was blood. The rearrangement joins TRBV9 to TRBJ2-1; 12 bases agree with TRBD2. This receptor was obtained from a female donor with papillary thyroid cancer or a benign thyroid nodule (not recorded which). Some clones in this sample may be carry-over from other donors' samples. The CDR3 DNA sequence: TGTGCCAGCAGCTCCCGTGGACTAGCGGGAATGAACAATGAGCAGTTCTTC. The encoded protein is CASSSRGLAGMNNEQFF.